A selection of T cell receptor beta chains follows, all from one sample in a study of HIV-infected patients and healthy controls. TCRdb recomputed calls from the 5' RACE reads with MiXCR, one row per CDR3 protein. The table has 9,000 to 15,000 distinct CDR3 sequences, 5% to 5.5% seen once. Material for sequencing was blood. The receptors shown here come from an adult in good health. CDR3s include the opening cysteine and the closing phenylalanine or tryptophan. The order of the fields is V gene, J gene, D gene, clone size, CDR3 DNA, CDR3 protein. The D gene is left open where the match is weak. A clone size is listed for some rows: how often the clone was seen (once, few, many), or a class if it is expanded.

V: TRBV20-1
J: TRBJ1-2
D: -
size: many
DNA: TGCAGTGCCAGTTCGGGACGCGGCTATGGCTACACCTTC
CDR3: CSASSGRGYGYTF

V: TRBV7-9
J: TRBJ1-1
D: -
size: -
DNA: TGTGCCAGCAGCCCTCTTTCGGAAGCTTTCTTT
CDR3: CASSPLSEAFF

V: TRBV4-2
J: TRBJ2-3
D: -
size: many
DNA: TGTGCCAGCAGACGCACGCGGAGGGCAGATACGCAGTATTTT
CDR3: CASRRTRRADTQYF

V: TRBV20-1
J: TRBJ2-1
D: -
size: many
DNA: TGCAGTGCGGAGGGGAATGAGCAGTTCTTC
CDR3: CSAEGNEQFF

V: TRBV2
J: TRBJ2-3
D: TRBD2
size: few
DNA: TGTGCCAGCAGTGAACGGGTAGCGGGGACAGATACGCAGTATTTT
CDR3: CASSERVAGTDTQYF

V: TRBV5-1
J: TRBJ2-1
D: TRBD1
size: medium-sized
DNA: TGCGCCAGCAGCCCTGGGACAGGCGTTGGGAATGAGCAGTTCTTC
CDR3: CASSPGTGVGNEQFF

V: TRBV5-1
J: TRBJ1-5
D: -
size: medium-sized
DNA: TGCGCCAGCAGCGAGGGACAAACGAATCAGCCCCAGCATTTT
CDR3: CASSEGQTNQPQHF

V: TRBV4-1
J: TRBJ2-1
D: TRBD2
size: many
DNA: TGCGCCAGCAGCCAAGGAACGGGGGGGAAAGATGAGCAGTTCTTC
CDR3: CASSQGTGGKDEQFF

V: TRBV20-1
J: TRBJ2-1
D: -
size: many
DNA: TGCAGTGCTAGAAGCCTCAGGGCCCTAAGAATCGATGAGCAGTTCTTC
CDR3: CSARSLRALRIDEQFF

V: TRBV29-1
J: TRBJ1-1
D: -
size: medium-sized
DNA: TGCAGCGGCTACAAGTTGAACACTGAAGCTTTCTTT
CDR3: CSGYKLNTEAFF

V: TRBV10-1
J: TRBJ1-6
D: -
size: many
DNA: TGCGCCAGCAGTGACCCCACAGGGACTCCGGCCCTCCACTTT
CDR3: CASSDPTGTPALHF

V: TRBV4-2
J: TRBJ1-6
D: TRBD1
size: many
DNA: TGTGCCAGCAGCCAAGATCCTACCTTCGGGACAGGGATTTCACCCCTCCACTTT
CDR3: CASSQDPTFGTGISPLHF

V: TRBV7-9
J: TRBJ1-1
D: TRBD1
size: medium-sized
DNA: TGTGCCATACTACAGGGGGCCTTGAACACTGAAGCTTTCTTT
CDR3: CAILQGALNTEAFF

V: TRBV5-1
J: TRBJ1-1
D: -
size: -
DNA: TGCGCCAGCAGCTTTAAACAGCGAACTGAAGCTTTCTTT
CDR3: CASSFKQRTEAFF

V: TRBV7-9
J: TRBJ1-5
D: TRBD1
size: medium-sized
DNA: TGTGCCAGCAGCTTAGGGGACAGCCGCAATCAGCCCCAGCATTTT
CDR3: CASSLGDSRNQPQHF

V: TRBV19
J: TRBJ1-5
D: -
size: few
DNA: TGTGCCAGTAGTATAGGCAGCTACCTAAATCAGCCCCAGCATTTT
CDR3: CASSIGSYLNQPQHF

V: TRBV7-9
J: TRBJ1-2
D: TRBD1
size: many
DNA: TGTGCCAGCAGCTTAGAGACAGGGAACTATGGCTACACCTTC
CDR3: CASSLETGNYGYTF

V: TRBV5-1
J: TRBJ1-1
D: -
size: medium-sized
DNA: TGCGCCAGCAGCTTGGCAGTAAGCGACACTGAAGCTTTCTTT
CDR3: CASSLAVSDTEAFF

V: TRBV18
J: TRBJ1-1
D: -
size: medium-sized
DNA: TGTGCCAGCTCACCTATGGGGAGCAAATTGAACACTGAAGCTTTCTTT
CDR3: CASSPMGSKLNTEAFF

V: TRBV7-9
J: TRBJ2-2
D: -
size: few
DNA: TGTGCCAGCAGCTTAGAAGACACCGGGGAGCTGTTTTTT
CDR3: CASSLEDTGELFF

V: TRBV5-1
J: TRBJ1-5
D: TRBD1
size: medium-sized
DNA: TGCGCCAGCAGCCCTGGGACAGGGGATCAGCCCCAGCATTTT
CDR3: CASSPGTGDQPQHF

V: TRBV3-1
J: TRBJ2-7
D: -
size: many
DNA: TGTGCCAGCAGCCAAGCCCCGACAGCCGGGGGCTCCTACGAGCAGTACTTC
CDR3: CASSQAPTAGGSYEQYF

V: TRBV7-2
J: TRBJ2-2
D: -
size: many
DNA: TGTGCCAGCAGCGCCGGACTGCACGGGGAGCTGTTTTTT
CDR3: CASSAGLHGELFF

V: TRBV20-1
J: TRBJ2-5
D: -
size: medium-sized
DNA: TGCAGTGCTAGAGATGTCGAGGGGAAGGCGACCCAGTACTTC
CDR3: CSARDVEGKATQYF

V: TRBV29-1
J: TRBJ2-7
D: -
size: many
DNA: TGCAGCGGCCGTGGTCCCTACGAGCAGTACTTC
CDR3: CSGRGPYEQYF

V: TRBV6-6
J: TRBJ1-2
D: -
size: medium-sized
DNA: TGTGCCAGCAGTTACAGCGGTCGGCAGAACCATGGCTACACCTTC
CDR3: CASSYSGRQNHGYTF

V: TRBV2
J: TRBJ1-5
D: -
size: many
DNA: TGTGCCAGCAGGCGAGGGGGAGGCAATCAGCCCCAGCATTTT
CDR3: CASRRGGGNQPQHF

V: TRBV2
J: TRBJ1-5
D: -
size: -
DNA: TGTGCCAGCAGTGAGGACAGATATCAGCCCCAGCATTTT
CDR3: CASSEDRYQPQHF

V: TRBV29-1
J: TRBJ1-1
D: -
size: many
DNA: TGCAGCGTTGAGGGGGTTGTAGCTTTCTTT
CDR3: CSVEGVVAFF